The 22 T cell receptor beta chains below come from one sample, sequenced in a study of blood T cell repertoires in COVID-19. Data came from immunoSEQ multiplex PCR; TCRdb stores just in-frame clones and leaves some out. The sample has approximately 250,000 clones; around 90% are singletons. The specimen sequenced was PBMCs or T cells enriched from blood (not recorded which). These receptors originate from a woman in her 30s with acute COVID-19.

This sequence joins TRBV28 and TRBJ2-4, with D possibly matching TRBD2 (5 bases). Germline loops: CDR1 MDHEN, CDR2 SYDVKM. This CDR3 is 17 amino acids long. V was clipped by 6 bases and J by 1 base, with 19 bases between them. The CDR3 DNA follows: TGTGCCAGCAGCCGGAACGCCGGGGTGTCGGCCAAAAACATTCAGTACTTC. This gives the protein CASSRNAGVSAKNIQYF.

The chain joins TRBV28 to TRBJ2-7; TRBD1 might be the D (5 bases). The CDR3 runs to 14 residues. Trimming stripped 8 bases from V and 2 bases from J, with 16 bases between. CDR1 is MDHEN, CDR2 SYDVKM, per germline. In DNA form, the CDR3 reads TGTGCCAGCTCTGAGACAGACACTGCCTACGAGCAGTACTTC. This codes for CASSETDTAYEQYF.

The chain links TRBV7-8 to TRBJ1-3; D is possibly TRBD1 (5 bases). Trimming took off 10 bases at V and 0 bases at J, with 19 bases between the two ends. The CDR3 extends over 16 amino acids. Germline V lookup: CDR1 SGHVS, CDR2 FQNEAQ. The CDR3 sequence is CATRAGGPLSGNTIYF. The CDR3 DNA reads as TGTGCCACCCGGGCGGGGGGTCCACTCTCTGGAAACACCATATATTTT.

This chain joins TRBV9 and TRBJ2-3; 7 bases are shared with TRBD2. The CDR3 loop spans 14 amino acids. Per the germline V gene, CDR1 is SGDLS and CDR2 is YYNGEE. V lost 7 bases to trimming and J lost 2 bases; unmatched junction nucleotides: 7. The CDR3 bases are TGTGCCAGCCGAAGGCGGGAGCACACAGATACGCAGTATTTT. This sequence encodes CASRRREHTDTQYF.

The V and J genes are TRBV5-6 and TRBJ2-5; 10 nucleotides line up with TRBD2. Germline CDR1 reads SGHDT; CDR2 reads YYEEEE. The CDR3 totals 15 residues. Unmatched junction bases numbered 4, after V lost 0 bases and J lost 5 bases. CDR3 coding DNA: TGTGCCAGCAGCTTGGCACTAGCGGGACGTGAGACCCAGTACTTC. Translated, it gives CASSLALAGRETQYF.

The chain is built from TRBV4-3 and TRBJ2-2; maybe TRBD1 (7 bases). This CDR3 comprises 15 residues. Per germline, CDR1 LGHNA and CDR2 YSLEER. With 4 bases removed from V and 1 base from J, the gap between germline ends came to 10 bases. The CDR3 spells CASSPGGMNTGELFF. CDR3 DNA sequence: TGCGCCAGCAGCCCAGGGGGGATGAACACCGGGGAGCTGTTTTTT.

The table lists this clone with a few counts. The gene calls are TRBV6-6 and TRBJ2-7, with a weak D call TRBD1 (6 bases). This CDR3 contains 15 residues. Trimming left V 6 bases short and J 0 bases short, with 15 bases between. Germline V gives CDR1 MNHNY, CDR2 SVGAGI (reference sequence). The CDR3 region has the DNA TGTGCCAGCAGCCCAGGGACAAGAAGCTCCTACGAGCAGTACTTC. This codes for CASSPGTRSSYEQYF.

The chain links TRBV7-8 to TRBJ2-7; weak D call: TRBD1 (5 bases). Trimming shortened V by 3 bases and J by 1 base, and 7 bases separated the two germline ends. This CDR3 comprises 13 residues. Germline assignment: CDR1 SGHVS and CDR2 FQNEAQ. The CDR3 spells CASSFKGSYEQYF. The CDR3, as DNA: TGTGCCAGCAGCTTTAAGGGGTCCTACGAGCAGTACTTC.

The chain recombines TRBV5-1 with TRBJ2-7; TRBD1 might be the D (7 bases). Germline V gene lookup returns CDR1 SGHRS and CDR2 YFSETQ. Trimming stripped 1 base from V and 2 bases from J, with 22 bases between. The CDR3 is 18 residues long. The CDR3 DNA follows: TGCGCCAGCAGCTTGCCGCGGGATCCGGGACAGATGACCTACGAGCAGTACTTC. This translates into CASSLPRDPGQMTYEQYF.

The DNA for the CDR3 is TGTGCCAGCAGTCCTCGGGACAGGGGTCTAGCGGGCACAGATACGCAGTATTTT. Translated: CASSPRDRGLAGTDTQYF. The genes are TRBV6-6 and TRBJ2-3, with 10 nucleotides matching TRBD1. In germline, CDR1 is MNHNY, CDR2 SVGAGI (reference sequence). The CDR3 consists of 18 residues. J gave up 1 base and V 5 bases, and 12 bases lay outside the gene matches.

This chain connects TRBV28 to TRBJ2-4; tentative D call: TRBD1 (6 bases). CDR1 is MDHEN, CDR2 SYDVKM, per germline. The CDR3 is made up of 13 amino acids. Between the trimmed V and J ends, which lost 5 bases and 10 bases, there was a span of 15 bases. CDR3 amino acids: CASSGEQGRIQYF. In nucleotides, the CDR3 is TGTGCCAGCAGTGGGGAACAGGGACGGATTCAGTACTTC.

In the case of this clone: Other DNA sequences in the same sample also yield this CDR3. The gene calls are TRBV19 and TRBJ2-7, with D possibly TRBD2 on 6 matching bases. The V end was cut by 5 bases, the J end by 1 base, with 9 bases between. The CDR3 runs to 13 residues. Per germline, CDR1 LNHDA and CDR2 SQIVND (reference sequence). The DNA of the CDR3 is TGTGCCAGTAGTGCGGGATTTTCCTACGAGCAGTACTTC. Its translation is CASSAGFSYEQYF.

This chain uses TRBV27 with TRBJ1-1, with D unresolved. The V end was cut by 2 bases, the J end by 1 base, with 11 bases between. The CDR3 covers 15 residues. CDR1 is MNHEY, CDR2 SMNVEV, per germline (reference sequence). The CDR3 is CASSLAGVTNTEAFF. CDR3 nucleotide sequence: TGTGCCAGCAGTTTAGCGGGAGTTACGAACACTGAAGCTTTCTTT.

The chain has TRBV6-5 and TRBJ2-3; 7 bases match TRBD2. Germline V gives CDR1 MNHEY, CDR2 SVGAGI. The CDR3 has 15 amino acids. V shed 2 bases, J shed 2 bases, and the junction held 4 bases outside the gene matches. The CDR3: CASSYLAAVTDTQYF. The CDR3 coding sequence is TGTGCCAGCAGTTACCTAGCGGCCGTCACAGATACGCAGTATTTT.

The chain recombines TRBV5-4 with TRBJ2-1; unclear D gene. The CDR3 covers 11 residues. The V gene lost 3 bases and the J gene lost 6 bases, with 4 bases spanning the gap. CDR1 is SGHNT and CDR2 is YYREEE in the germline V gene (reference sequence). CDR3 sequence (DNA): TGTGCCAGCAGCTCTCTCAATGAGCAGTTCTTC. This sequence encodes CASSSLNEQFF. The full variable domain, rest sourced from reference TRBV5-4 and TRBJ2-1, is ETGVTQSPTHLIKTRGQQVTLRCSSQSGHNTVSWYQQALGQGPQFIFQYYREEENGRGNFPPRFSGLQFPNYSSELNVNALELDDSALYLCASSSLNEQFFGPGTRLTVL.

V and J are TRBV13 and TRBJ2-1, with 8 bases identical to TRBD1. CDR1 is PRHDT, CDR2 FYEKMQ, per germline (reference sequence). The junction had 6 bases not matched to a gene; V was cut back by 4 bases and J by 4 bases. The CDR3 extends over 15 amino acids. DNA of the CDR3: TGTGCCAGCAGCTCCGGGACAGGAGTTTACAATGAGCAGTTCTTC. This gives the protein CASSSGTGVYNEQFF.

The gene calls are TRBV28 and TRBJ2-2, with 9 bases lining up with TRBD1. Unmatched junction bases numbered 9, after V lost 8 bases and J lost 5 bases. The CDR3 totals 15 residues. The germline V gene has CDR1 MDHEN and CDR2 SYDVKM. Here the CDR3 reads CASRTQGAGTGELFF. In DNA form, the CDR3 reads TGTGCCAGCCGAACACAGGGGGCAGGGACCGGGGAGCTGTTTTTT.

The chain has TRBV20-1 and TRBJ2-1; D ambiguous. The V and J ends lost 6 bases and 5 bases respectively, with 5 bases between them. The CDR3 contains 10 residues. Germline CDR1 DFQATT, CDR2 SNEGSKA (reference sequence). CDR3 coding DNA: TGCAGTGCGGCTGACAATGAGCAGTTCTTC. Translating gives CSAADNEQFF.

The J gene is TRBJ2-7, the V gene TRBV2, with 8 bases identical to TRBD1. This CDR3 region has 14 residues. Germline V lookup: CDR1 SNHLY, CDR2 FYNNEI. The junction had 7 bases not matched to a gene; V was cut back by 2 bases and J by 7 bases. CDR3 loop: CASSETATGGEQYF. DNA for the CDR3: TGTGCCAGCAGTGAAACGGCAACAGGGGGTGAGCAGTACTTC.

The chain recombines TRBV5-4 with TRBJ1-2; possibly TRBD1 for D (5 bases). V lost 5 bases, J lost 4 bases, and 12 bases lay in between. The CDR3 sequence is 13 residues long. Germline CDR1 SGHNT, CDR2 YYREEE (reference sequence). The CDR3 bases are TGTGCCAGCAGTTTAGACAGATTCTATGGCTACACCTTC. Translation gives CASSLDRFYGYTF.

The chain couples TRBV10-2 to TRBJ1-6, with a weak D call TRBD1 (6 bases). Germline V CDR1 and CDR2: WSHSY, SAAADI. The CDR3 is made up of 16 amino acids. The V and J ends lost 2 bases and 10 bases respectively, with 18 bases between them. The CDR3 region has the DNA TGCGCCAGCAGTGAGCCCGGACAGACTCTAGGGTCACCCCTCCACTTT. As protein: CASSEPGQTLGSPLHF.

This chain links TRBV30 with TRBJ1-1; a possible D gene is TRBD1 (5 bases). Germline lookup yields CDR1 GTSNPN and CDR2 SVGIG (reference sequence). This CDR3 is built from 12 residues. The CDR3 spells CAFTRQLNEAFF. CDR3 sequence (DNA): TGTGCATTCACAAGACAGCTAAATGAAGCTTTCTTT.